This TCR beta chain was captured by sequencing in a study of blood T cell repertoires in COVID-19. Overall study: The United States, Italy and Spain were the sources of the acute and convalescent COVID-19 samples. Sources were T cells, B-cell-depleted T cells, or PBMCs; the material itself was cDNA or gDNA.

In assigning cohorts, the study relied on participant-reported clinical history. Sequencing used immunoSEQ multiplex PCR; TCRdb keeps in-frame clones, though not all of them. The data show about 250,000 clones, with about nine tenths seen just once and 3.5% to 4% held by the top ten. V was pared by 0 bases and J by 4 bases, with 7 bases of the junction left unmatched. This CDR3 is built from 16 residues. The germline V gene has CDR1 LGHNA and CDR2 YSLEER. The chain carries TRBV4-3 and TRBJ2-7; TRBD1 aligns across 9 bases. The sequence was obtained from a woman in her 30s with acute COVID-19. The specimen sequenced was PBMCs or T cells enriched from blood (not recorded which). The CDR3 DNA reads TGCGCCAGCAGCCAAGATCTCAGGGACAGGGTGTACGAGCAGTACTTC. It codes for CASSQDLRDRVYEQYF.